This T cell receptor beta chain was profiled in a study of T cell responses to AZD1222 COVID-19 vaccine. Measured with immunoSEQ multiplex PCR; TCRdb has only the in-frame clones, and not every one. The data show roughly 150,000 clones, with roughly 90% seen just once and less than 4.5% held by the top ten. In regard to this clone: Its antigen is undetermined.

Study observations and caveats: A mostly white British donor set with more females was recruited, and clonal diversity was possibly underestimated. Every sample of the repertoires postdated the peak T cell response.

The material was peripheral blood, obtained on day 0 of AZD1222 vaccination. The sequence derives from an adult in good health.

CDR3 nucleotides: TGTGCCAGCAGCCCGGGACTAGCGCGGGATGAGCAGTTCTTC. Residues: CASSPGLARDEQFF. The J gene is TRBJ2-1, the V gene TRBV7-2; 10 bases are shared with TRBD2. From germline, CDR1 is SGHTA and CDR2 FQGNSA. The CDR3 loop spans 14 amino acids. V was clipped by 5 bases and J by 8 bases; unmatched bases: 6.